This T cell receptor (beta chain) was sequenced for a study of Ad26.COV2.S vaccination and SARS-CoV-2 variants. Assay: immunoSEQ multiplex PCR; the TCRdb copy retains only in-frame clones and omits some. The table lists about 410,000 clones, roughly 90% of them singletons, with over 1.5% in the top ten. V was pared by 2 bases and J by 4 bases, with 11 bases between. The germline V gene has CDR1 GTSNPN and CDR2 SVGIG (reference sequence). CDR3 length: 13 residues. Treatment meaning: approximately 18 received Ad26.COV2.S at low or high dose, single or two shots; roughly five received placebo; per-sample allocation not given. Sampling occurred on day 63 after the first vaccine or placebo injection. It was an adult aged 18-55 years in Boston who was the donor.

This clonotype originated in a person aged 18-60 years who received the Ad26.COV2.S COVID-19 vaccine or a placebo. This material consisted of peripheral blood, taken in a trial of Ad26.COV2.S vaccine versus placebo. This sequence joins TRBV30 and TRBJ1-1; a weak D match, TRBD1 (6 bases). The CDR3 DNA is TGTGCCTGGAGTACCCCAGGGGCCACTGAAGCTTTCTTT. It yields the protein CAWSTPGATEAFF.